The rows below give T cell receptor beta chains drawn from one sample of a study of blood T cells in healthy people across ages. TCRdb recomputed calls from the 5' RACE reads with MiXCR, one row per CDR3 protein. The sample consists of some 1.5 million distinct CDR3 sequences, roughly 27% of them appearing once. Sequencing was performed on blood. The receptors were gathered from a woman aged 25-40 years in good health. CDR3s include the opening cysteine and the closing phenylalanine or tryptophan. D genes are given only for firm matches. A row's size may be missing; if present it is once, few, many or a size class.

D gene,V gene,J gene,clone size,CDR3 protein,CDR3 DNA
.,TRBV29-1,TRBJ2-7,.,CSANGFSDLNSYEQYF,TGCAGCGCCAACGGGTTCAGCGACCTAAACTCCTACGAGCAGTACTTC
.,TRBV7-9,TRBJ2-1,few,CASSPVGVNINEQFF,TGTGCCAGCAGCCCTGTAGGGGTTAATATCAATGAGCAGTTCTTC
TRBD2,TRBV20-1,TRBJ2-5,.,CSSGGPRETQYF,TGCTCTAGCGGGGGGCCTAGAGAGACCCAGTACTTC
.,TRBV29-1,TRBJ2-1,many,CSPEMGVHSSYNEQFF,TGCAGCCCGGAGATGGGTGTTCATAGCTCCTACAATGAGCAGTTCTTC
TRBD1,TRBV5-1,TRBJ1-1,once,CASSWVPGQYTEAFF,TGCGCCAGCAGCTGGGTCCCGGGACAGTACACTGAAGCTTTCTTT
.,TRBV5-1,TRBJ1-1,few,CASRTSTGKTEAFF,TGCGCCAGCAGGACCTCAACAGGGAAGACTGAAGCTTTCTTT
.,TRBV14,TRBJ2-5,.,CASSQLGTGQETQYF,TGTGCCAGCAGCCAGCTTGGGACGGGACAAGAGACCCAGTACTTC
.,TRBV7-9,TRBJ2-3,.,CASSFAGFGRAVTDTQYF,TGTGCCAGCAGCTTTGCTGGGTTCGGTAGGGCGGTCACAGATACGCAGTATTTT
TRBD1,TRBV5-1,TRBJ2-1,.,CVSSQGVEYNEQFF,TGCGTCAGCTCACAGGGGGTGGAATACAATGAGCAGTTCTTC
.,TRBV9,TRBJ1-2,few,CASSANQGLDGYTF,TGTGCCAGCAGCGCCAACCAGGGACTGGATGGCTACACCTTC
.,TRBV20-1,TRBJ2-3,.,CSARESGVSTDTQYF,TGCAGTGCTAGAGAGTCCGGAGTAAGCACAGATACGCAGTATTTT
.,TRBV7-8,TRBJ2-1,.,CASISREVQPYNGQFF,TGTGCCAGCATCTCGCGGGAAGTGCAGCCCTACAATGGGCAGTTCTTC
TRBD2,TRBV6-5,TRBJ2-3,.,CASSAAGTSDTDTQYF,TGTGCCAGCAGCGCCGCCGGGACTAGCGACACAGATACGCAGTATTTT
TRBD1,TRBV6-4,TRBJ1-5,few,CASVGTENQPQHF,TGTGCCAGCGTTGGGACAGAGAATCAGCCCCAGCATTTT
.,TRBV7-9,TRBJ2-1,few,CASRGGTRQDEQFF,TGTGCCAGCCGCGGCGGGACCAGACAAGATGAGCAGTTCTTC
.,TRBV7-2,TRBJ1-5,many,CASRAGGENQPQHF,TGTGCCAGCAGGGCGGGGGGGGAGAATCAGCCCCAGCATTTT
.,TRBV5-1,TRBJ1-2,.,CASSDNGLIYGYTF,TGCGCCAGCAGCGATAACGGACTGATCTATGGCTACACCTTC
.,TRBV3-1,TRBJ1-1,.,CASSSAGWAEAFF,TGTGCCAGCAGCTCTGCTGGGTGGGCTGAAGCTTTCTTT
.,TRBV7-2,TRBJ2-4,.,CASSPPGLYREQYF,TGTGCCAGCAGCCCCCCGGGACTCTATCGGGAGCAGTACTTC
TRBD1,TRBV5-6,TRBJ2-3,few,CASSLAPGQSDTQYF,TGTGCCAGCAGCTTGGCCCCGGGACAGTCAGATACGCAGTATTTT
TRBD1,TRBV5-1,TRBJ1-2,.,CASSLGSPDRGYGYTF,TGCGCCAGCAGCTTAGGATCCCCTGACAGGGGGTATGGCTACACCTTC
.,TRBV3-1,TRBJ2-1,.,CASSQGVGQNEHFF,TGTGCCAGCAGCCAAGGCGTCGGCCAAAATGAGCACTTCTTC
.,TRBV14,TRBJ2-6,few,CASSQVPLPGANVLTF,TGTGCCAGCAGCCAAGTCCCGCTCCCTGGGGCCAACGTCCTGACTTTC
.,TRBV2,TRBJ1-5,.,CASKWEGPHQPQHF,TGTGCCAGCAAGTGGGAGGGCCCTCATCAGCCCCAGCATTTT
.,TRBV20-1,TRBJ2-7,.,CSAGEGRTYEQYF,TGCAGTGCGGGAGAGGGACGGACCTACGAGCAGTACTTC
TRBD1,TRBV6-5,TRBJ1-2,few,CASSPQGNGYTF,TGTGCCAGCAGCCCACAGGGGAATGGCTACACCTTC
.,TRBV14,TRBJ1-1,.,CASSQDQGAEAFF,TGTGCCAGCAGCCAAGATCAGGGTGCTGAAGCTTTCTTT
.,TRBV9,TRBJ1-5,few,CASSVRESYSNQPQHF,TGTGCCAGCAGCGTAAGAGAGTCCTATAGCAATCAGCCCCAACATTTT
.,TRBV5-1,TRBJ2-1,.,CAGSLSGGPDNEQFF,TGCGCCGGCAGCTTGTCCGGGGGTCCCGACAATGAGCAGTTCTTC
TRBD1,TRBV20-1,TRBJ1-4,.,CSAQGGIGPNEKLFF,TGCAGTGCTCAGGGGGGGATAGGCCCTAATGAAAAACTGTTTTTT
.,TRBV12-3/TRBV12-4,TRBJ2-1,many,CASRPETSYNEQFF,TGTGCCAGCAGGCCGGAGACCTCCTACAATGAGCAGTTCTTC